The 27 T cell receptor beta chains below were found in one sample sequenced in a study of blood T cell repertoires in COVID-19 (dated by TCRdb to about 2020). Library construction relied on the immunoSEQ multiplex PCR assay. The immuneACCESS repertoire file appears here via TCRdb, limited to in-frame rearrangements. These files lack a portion of the clones; in checked studies, under half of the deficit traces to unresolved V genes, and the cause of the others is not known. This sample gives 200,000 or so clones in total; approximately 85% of them show up just once. Jointly, the top ten make up over 2.5% of the sample. The sequencing input was peripheral blood. The source is a man in his sixties with acute or convalescent COVID-19.

The rearrangement uses TRBV30 and TRBJ1-1, with 7 bases that match TRBD1. The CDR3 is 12 residues long. Germline V lookup: CDR1 GTSNPN, CDR2 SVGIG (reference sequence). With V trimmed by 3 bases and J by 8 bases, 6 bases remained unmatched. The CDR3 region is CAWRGTVGEAFF. The CDR3 nucleotides read TGTGCCTGGAGGGGGACAGTGGGCGAAGCTTTCTTT.

V and J are TRBV24-1 and TRBJ2-7, with D possibly TRBD2 on 5 matching bases. The CDR3 is 12 residues long. Trimming removed 9 bases at V and 5 bases at J, with 13 bases between. Germline V lookup: CDR1 KGHDR, CDR2 SFDVKD. The CDR3 sequence: CATSNDGDEQYF. CDR3 coding DNA: TGTGCCACCTCAAACGACGGGGACGAGCAGTACTTC.

The chain carries TRBV5-1 and TRBJ2-3, with a weak D call TRBD2 (6 bases). This CDR3 comprises 13 residues. V lost 4 bases, J lost 6 bases, and 12 bases lay in between. The germline V gene has CDR1 SGHRS and CDR2 YFSETQ. The CDR3 reads CASSPGVEDTQYF. Here the CDR3 DNA reads TGCGCCAGCAGCCCGGGAGTGGAGGATACGCAGTATTTT. Full variable domain (remainder filled in from reference TRBV5-1 and TRBJ2-3): KAGVTQTPRYLIKTRGQQVTLSCSPISGHRSVSWYQQTPGQGLQFLFEYFSETQRNKGNFPGRFSGRQFSNSRSEMNVSTLELGDSALYLCASSPGVEDTQYFGPGTRLTVL.

V and J are TRBV10-1 and TRBJ1-1, with 9 bases lining up with TRBD1. This CDR3 contains 18 residues. V lost 6 bases and J lost 0; bases outside the gene matches: 14. CDR1 WNHNN and CDR2 SYGVQD come from the germline V gene (reference sequence). CDR3 residues: CASSRTRDRGSMNTEAFF. The CDR3 coding sequence is TGCGCCAGCAGCCGTACCCGCGACAGGGGGAGCATGAACACTGAAGCTTTCTTT.

The CDR3 DNA sequence: TGTGCCAGCAGCGTAGAGTCCGGGACAGGGGGCGAGACCCAGTACTTC. Protein product: CASSVESGTGGETQYF. V usage is TRBV9 and J usage is TRBJ2-5; TRBD1 aligns across 12 bases. This CDR3 is 16 amino acids long. Germline V gives CDR1 SGDLS, CDR2 YYNGEE. V lost 0 bases, J lost 5 bases, and 5 bases stayed unmatched.

V usage is TRBV5-1 and J usage is TRBJ1-2; maybe TRBD1 (6 bases). The CDR3 is made up of 13 amino acids. CDR1 is SGHRS, CDR2 YFSETQ, per germline. Trimming cost V 3 bases and J 4 bases, with 10 bases left between them. CDR3 bases: TGCGCCAGCAGCTCTGGACAGATCTATGGCTACACCTTC. This gives the protein CASSSGQIYGYTF.

The V and J genes are TRBV5-1 and TRBJ2-5; 8 nucleotides match TRBD2. Looked up from germline, CDR1 is SGHRS and CDR2 is YFSETQ. This CDR3 comprises 17 residues. With V trimmed by 0 bases and J by 2 bases, 9 bases remained unmatched. The CDR3 loop reads CASSLGLAKSTQETQYF. For the CDR3, the DNA is TGCGCCAGCAGCTTGGGACTAGCGAAGAGCACGCAAGAGACCCAGTACTTC.

This chain connects TRBV6-2 or TRBV6-3 to TRBJ1-2, with D hard to call. Germline V gene sequence: CDR1 MNHEY, CDR2 SVGEGT. CDR3 length: 14 amino acids. The ends were cut back, 6 bases at V and 2 bases at J, with 13 bases in the middle. CDR3 DNA: TGTGCCAGCAGCCCCGGATCGGGGAACTATGGCTACACCTTC. Protein sequence: CASSPGSGNYGYTF.

The chain has TRBV2 and TRBJ2-3; maybe TRBD1 (6 bases). CDR1 and CDR2 (germline): SNHLY, FYNNEI. The ends were cut back, 7 bases at V and 1 base at J, with 18 bases in the middle. The CDR3 spans 16 residues. DNA for the CDR3: TGTGCCAGCACCCCGGGACACAGGTCGGGCACAGATACGCAGTATTTT. It yields the protein CASTPGHRSGTDTQYF.

The chain employs TRBV5-6 and TRBJ2-3; a weak D match, TRBD1 (5 bases). Germline V gene sequence: CDR1 SGHDT, CDR2 YYEEEE. The V end lost 7 bases, the J end lost 0 bases, and 12 bases lay between the germline ends. CDR3 length: 14 residues. In nucleotides, the CDR3 is TGTGCCAGCGGGGCAGTTTTTAGCACAGATACGCAGTATTTT. Translated, it gives CASGAVFSTDTQYF.

V and J are TRBV5-1 and TRBJ2-1; 10 bases line up with TRBD2. V gave up 3 bases and J gave up 5 bases; unmatched junction bases: 5. Germline loops: CDR1 SGHRS, CDR2 YFSETQ. The CDR3 has 15 amino acids. The CDR3 here is CASSSGLASNNEQFF. As DNA, the CDR3 is TGCGCCAGCAGCTCGGGACTAGCGAGCAACAATGAGCAGTTCTTC.

V gene TRBV9 combines with J gene TRBJ2-2; no definite D call. The ends were cut back, 0 bases at V and 4 bases at J, with 7 bases in the middle. In germline, CDR1 is SGDLS, CDR2 YYNGEE. CDR3 length: 14 amino acids. The CDR3 nucleotides read TGTGCCAGCAGCGTAGGGTCAGGCACCGGGGAGCTGTTTTTT. Residues: CASSVGSGTGELFF. The whole variable domain, remainder taken from reference TRBV9 and TRBJ2-2, is DSGVTQTPKHLITATGQRVTLRCSPRSGDLSVYWYQQSLDQGLQFLIQYYNGEERAKGNILERFSAQQFPDLHSELNLSSLELGDSALYFCASSVGSGTGELFFGEGSRLTVL.

V is TRBV6-1 and J is TRBJ2-5, with D tentatively TRBD2 (6 bases). Germline CDR1 MNHNS, CDR2 SASEGT. CDR3 size: 14 residues. V lost 3 bases and J lost 5, with 13 bases in between. The DNA of the CDR3 is TGTGCCAGCAGTGATCGGGGGTACTACGAGACCCAGTACTTC. This codes for CASSDRGYYETQYF.

In this sample, this clone turned up once. This chain connects TRBV7-2 to TRBJ1-4; TRBD1 matches 7 bases. J lost 0 bases, V lost 5 bases, and 9 bases had no gene match. The CDR3 covers 17 residues. Germline lookup yields CDR1 SGHTA and CDR2 FQGNSA. CDR3 DNA: TGTGCCAGCAGCACATTGACAGGGAGAGCAACTAATGAAAAACTGTTTTTT. Translation: CASSTLTGRATNEKLFF.

J is TRBJ2-7 and V is TRBV28, with 7 bases lining up with TRBD2. Trimming cost V 8 bases and J 6 bases; bases outside gene matches: 16. Germline V lookup: CDR1 MDHEN, CDR2 SYDVKM. The CDR3 runs to 15 residues. CDR3 sequence reads: CASPGGGTQMGEQYF. Here the CDR3 DNA reads TGTGCCAGCCCTGGGGGGGGGACCCAAATGGGCGAGCAGTACTTC. Full variable domain (remainder filled in from reference TRBV28 and TRBJ2-7): DVKVTQSSRYLVKRTGEKVFLECVQDMDHENMFWYRQDPGLGLRLIYFSYDVKMKEKGDIPEGYSVSREKKERFSLILESASTNQTSMYLCASPGGGTQMGEQYFGPGTRLTVT.

The chain employs TRBV6-5 and TRBJ1-3; D is perhaps TRBD1 (5 bases). Germline V gives CDR1 MNHEY, CDR2 SVGAGI. This CDR3 is built from 15 residues. Trimming removed 5 bases from V and 0 bases from J, with 11 bases in between. The CDR3 is CASSPRQSSGNTIYF. The CDR3 DNA reads TGTGCCAGCAGTCCACGACAGAGCTCTGGAAACACCATATATTTT.

The DNA for the CDR3 is TGCGCCAGCAGCCAAGAATTGGCAGTTTACAATGAGCAGTTCTTC. Translation: CASSQELAVYNEQFF. The V and J genes are TRBV4-1 and TRBJ2-1; D is unclear. Per germline, CDR1 MGHRA and CDR2 YSYEKL. The CDR3 spans 15 residues. Trimming cost V 0 bases and J 4 bases, with 10 bases left between them.

J is TRBJ2-7 and V is TRBV7-6, with a possible D match to TRBD1 (6 bases). V lost 1 base, J lost 1 base, and 11 bases lay in between. The CDR3 length is 15 residues. In germline, CDR1 is SGHVS, CDR2 FNYEAQ. CDR3 loop: CASSLVGTGSYEQYF. Written as DNA, the CDR3 is TGTGCCAGCAGCTTAGTAGGTACAGGGTCCTACGAGCAGTACTTC.

This chain joins TRBV29-1 and TRBJ2-5; maybe TRBD2 (5 bases). Germline values: CDR1 SQVTM, CDR2 ANQGSEA. The CDR3 length is 15 residues. Trimming shortened V by 6 bases and J by 7 bases, and 24 bases separated the two germline ends. CDR3 sequence reads: CSVVTIGLPKGTQYF. CDR3 bases: TGCAGCGTCGTAACCATTGGACTGCCAAAAGGGACCCAGTACTTC.

The chain carries TRBV19 and TRBJ2-1, with TRBD1 identical over 9 bases. J was trimmed by 7 bases and V by 4 bases; bases with no gene match: 23. The CDR3 extends over 20 amino acids. Germline V lookup: CDR1 LNHDA, CDR2 SQIVND (reference sequence). CDR3 sequence: CASSNPPGQGLSLSANEQFF. The CDR3 DNA follows: TGTGCCAGTAGTAACCCCCCGGGACAGGGCTTGTCCCTCTCTGCGAATGAGCAGTTCTTC.

The DNA of the CDR3 is TGCGCCAGCAGCTTAACAGGGGGTGGCACCGGGGAGCTGTTTTTT. Encoded protein: CASSLTGGGTGELFF. This rearrangement joins TRBV5-1 to TRBJ2-2, with TRBD1 matching 8 bases. The V gene end was trimmed by 2 bases and the J gene end by 4 bases; junction bases not matched to a gene: 4. The CDR3 runs 15 residues. Germline V CDR1 and CDR2: SGHRS, YFSETQ. Based on the CDR3 plus reference TRBV5-1 and TRBJ2-2, the full variable domain is KAGVTQTPRYLIKTRGQQVTLSCSPISGHRSVSWYQQTPGQGLQFLFEYFSETQRNKGNFPGRFSGRQFSNSRSEMNVSTLELGDSALYLCASSLTGGGTGELFFGEGSRLTVL.

The gene calls are TRBV28 and TRBJ1-2; D not certain. Germline V gives CDR1 MDHEN, CDR2 SYDVKM. The ends were cut back, 8 bases at V and 9 bases at J, with 10 bases in the middle. CDR3 size: 10 residues. CDR3 sequence (DNA): TGTGCCAGCGGCCCGGGGAGCTACACCTTC. As protein: CASGPGSYTF.

V usage is TRBV19 and J usage is TRBJ1-1; D may be TRBD1 (5 bases). Per germline, CDR1 LNHDA and CDR2 SQIVND (reference sequence). The CDR3 has 15 residues. The ends were cut back, 6 bases at V and 1 base at J, with 15 bases in the middle. The CDR3 DNA follows: TGTGCCAGTAGATGGGGGGATCAGGGGAACACTGAAGCTTTCTTT. This translates into CASRWGDQGNTEAFF.

The chain recombines TRBV7-2 with TRBJ2-3, with 8 bases lining up with TRBD2. The V gene's germline CDR1 is SGHTA and CDR2 FQGNSA. The CDR3 extends over 17 amino acids. The J segment lost 2 bases and the V segment lost 5 bases, leaving 12 bases of the junction unmatched. Written as DNA, the CDR3 is TGTGCCAGCAGCCAGAACAGCGGGAGCCGGACCACAGATACGCAGTATTTT. Translating gives CASSQNSGSRTTDTQYF.

V and J are TRBV6-5 and TRBJ1-2; 7 bases agree with TRBD1. The CDR3 totals 13 residues. V shed 6 bases and J 4 bases; nucleotides not matched to a gene: 5. Germline CDR1 and CDR2: MNHEY and SVGAGI. The CDR3 DNA reads as TGTGCCAGCAGGGCAGGGGGTGGCTATGGCTACACCTTC. Protein: CASRAGGGYGYTF.

This clone was seen once. The chain has TRBV2 and TRBJ1-5; a possible D gene is TRBD1 (6 bases). V lost 1 base, J lost 3 bases, and 10 bases lay in between. Germline CDR1 is SNHLY and CDR2 is FYNNEI. The CDR3 is 15 amino acids. The CDR3: CASSEEGGLNQPQHF. The CDR3 region has the DNA TGTGCCAGCAGTGAAGAAGGGGGTCTCAATCAGCCCCAGCATTTT.

The CDR3 here is CASSLATGGNRDNEQFF. The CDR3 DNA is TGTGCCAGCAGCTTAGCGACAGGAGGAAACAGGGACAATGAGCAGTTCTTC. V gene TRBV7-2 combines with J gene TRBJ2-1; possibly TRBD1 for D (6 bases). Germline CDR1 is SGHTA and CDR2 is FQGNSA. This CDR3 region has 17 residues. V lost 0 bases and J lost 5, with 17 bases in between.